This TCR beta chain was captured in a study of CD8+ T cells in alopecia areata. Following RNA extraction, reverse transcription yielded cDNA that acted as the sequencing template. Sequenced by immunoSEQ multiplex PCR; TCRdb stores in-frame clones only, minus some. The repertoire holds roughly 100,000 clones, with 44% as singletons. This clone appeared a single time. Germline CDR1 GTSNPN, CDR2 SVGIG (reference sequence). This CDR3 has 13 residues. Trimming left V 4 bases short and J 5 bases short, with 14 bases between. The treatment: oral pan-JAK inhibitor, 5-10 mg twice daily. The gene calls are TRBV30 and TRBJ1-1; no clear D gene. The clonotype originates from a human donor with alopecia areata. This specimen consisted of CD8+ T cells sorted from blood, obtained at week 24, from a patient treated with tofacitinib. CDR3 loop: CAWIRARGTEAFF. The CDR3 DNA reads TGTGCCTGGATTCGGGCAAGAGGGACTGAAGCTTTCTTT.